This TCR beta chain came from a study of vaccination and CD4 T cells after COVID-19 (dated by TCRdb to between 2022 and 2023). General notes on the study: The convalescent cohort comprised six males and four females, including two Hispanic individuals, seven Caucasians, two Asians and one multiracial person. Two doses of either the Pfizer-BioNTech BNT162b2 vaccine (n=8) or the Moderna mRNA-1273 vaccine (n=2) were administered to participants. Post-COVID blood samples were collected from convalescent patients a median of around 100 days after diagnosis, with a range of roughly 30 to 161 days. Post-vaccine blood samples were taken a median of approximately 70 days after the second vaccine dose, with a range of 14 to 241 days. Overlapping spike peptide pools from SARS-CoV-2 and from the common cold coronaviruses HCoV-NL63, HCoV-OC43 and HCoV-229E were used as culture stimuli. Control cultures used a CEFX viral epitope pool as positive control, an HIV-1 Nef peptide pool as negative control, or no peptide. In nine to eleven COVID-19 convalescent patients and a few infection-naive healthy vaccine recipients, researchers compared the spike-specific CD4+ TCR repertoire from before mRNA vaccination with the repertoire from after. Results and caveats for the whole study, not just this receptor: Relatively few convalescent patients were included in the study, and early timepoints after natural infection were not analyzed. Of the vaccine-specific clones found in convalescent patients, nearly all (304 of 307) were mono-reactive for SARS-CoV-2 spike instead of being cross-reactive with common cold coronaviruses. In convalescent patients, a median around 90% of post-vaccine SARS-CoV-2-reactive clones were detected only after vaccination, and vaccine-specific priming was suggested by this finding. Although the median number of SARS-CoV-2-reactive clonotypes went up from around 20 after infection to roughly 40 after vaccination, the increase was not significant.

The treatment or condition label for this specimen denotes: roughly 10-day PBMC culture with coronavirus spike peptide pools or control peptides (ViraFEST assay). To expand antigen-specific T cells with peptide pools and then pick out the expanded clonotypes through TCR sequencing, the study relied on the ViraFEST assay. Negative nucleocapsid antibody tests taken both before and after vaccination confirmed that the healthy vaccine recipients had no prior SARS-CoV-2 infection. Each well held 2.2 million or so PBMCs cultured in IMDM containing roughly 5% human AB serum and around 9.2 IU/ml IL-2, with roughly 9.2 ug/ml peptide pools added. On days 3 and 7, half of the culture medium was replaced with fresh IL-2-containing medium. After 10 days of culture, CD4+ T cells were isolated by negative selection with the EasySep CD4+ T cell isolation kit. Ficoll-Paque Plus gradient centrifugation was used to isolate PBMCs from whole blood, and the isolated PBMCs were then either used fresh or cryopreserved at -140C. Each culture condition was generally run in triplicate wells.

CDR1 and CDR2 were assigned from the germline V gene as MNHNS and SASEGT. The V and J ends are trimmed by 5 bases and 5 bases, leaving 24 bases between them. The CDR3 covers 17 residues, taking in both the cysteine and the phenylalanine. The read is trimmed to its CDR3 DNA, 51 bases read in frame from base 1. The library was generated by PCR. DNA from cultured CD4+ T cells was subjected to TCR sequencing with the Oncomine TCR Beta short-read assay at the Johns Hopkins FTIC core. The QIAamp micro DNA kit was used to extract genomic DNA from the cultured CD4+ T cells. Oncomine TCR Beta libraries from cultured CD4+ T cells were pooled using unique dual indexes and sequenced on an Illumina iSeq 100. Processing in the source paper ran as follows. Non-productive sequences were removed, and CDR3s not starting with C, not ending with F or W, or shorter than 7 amino acids were discarded. Antigen-specific clonotypes were identified with the MANAFEST web application by comparing peptide-stimulated wells with reference and other culture wells. To be called positive, a clone needed an FDR below 0.05, an odds ratio above 5, and a productive frequency above 0.1% in at least two of three replicate wells. Cross-reactive clonotypes were defined as significantly expanded in both SARS-CoV-2 spike wells and at least one common cold coronavirus spike condition. CDR3 homology was assessed with Levenshtein distances (stringdist) and unrooted phylogenetic trees (ape) in R version 3.6.1. TCRdb trimmed the raw reads at Q25, called clones with MiXCR and kept productive beta chains. Identical CDR3 protein sequences are pooled into one entry, listed with their most common genes and DNA. These V and J calls originate from TCRdb's pipeline instead of the authors' own analysis. For this sample the table gives more than 15,000 distinct CDR3 sequences, of which approximately 47% were detected only once. The ten largest make up about a fifth of the sample.

Of note for this clonotype: The specificity of this receptor is unknown. No clone much larger than this one lies a single base away; base qualities are absent.

The TCR comes from a human donor who received a COVID-19 vaccine. This material consisted of CD4+ T cells from blood, cultured in vitro, taken before SARS-CoV-2 vaccination. Recombination connected TRBV6-1 to TRBJ2-5, with TRBD1 as a weak D call on 5 bases. Here the CDR3 is given as CASSQTTDSLGSETQYF. The DNA sequence follows: TGTGCCAGCAGTCAAACCACAGACAGCCTGGGGTCGGAGACCCAGTACTTC.